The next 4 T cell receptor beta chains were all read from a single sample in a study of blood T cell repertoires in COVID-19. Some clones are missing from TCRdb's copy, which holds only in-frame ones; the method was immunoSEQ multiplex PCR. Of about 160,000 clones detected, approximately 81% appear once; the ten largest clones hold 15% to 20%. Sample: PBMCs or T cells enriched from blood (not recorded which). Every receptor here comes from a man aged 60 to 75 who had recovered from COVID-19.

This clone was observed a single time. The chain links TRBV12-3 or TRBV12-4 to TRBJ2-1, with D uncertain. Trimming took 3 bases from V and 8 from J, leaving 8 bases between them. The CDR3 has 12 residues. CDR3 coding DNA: TGTGCCAGCAGTTTGATAGTCCATGAGCAGTTCTTC. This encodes CASSLIVHEQFF.

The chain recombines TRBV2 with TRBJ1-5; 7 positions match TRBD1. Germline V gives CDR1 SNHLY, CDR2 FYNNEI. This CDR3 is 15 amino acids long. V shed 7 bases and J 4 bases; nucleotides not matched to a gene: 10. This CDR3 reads CASTDTGTANQPQHF. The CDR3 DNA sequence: TGTGCCAGCACAGATACCGGGACAGCAAATCAGCCCCAGCATTTT.

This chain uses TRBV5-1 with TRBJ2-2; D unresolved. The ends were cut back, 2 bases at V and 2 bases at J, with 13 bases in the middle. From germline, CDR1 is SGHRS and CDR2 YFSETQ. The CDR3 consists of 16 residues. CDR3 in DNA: TGCGCCAGCAGCTTTTCGAAAATAGTCAACACCGGGGAGCTGTTTTTT. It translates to CASSFSKIVNTGELFF.

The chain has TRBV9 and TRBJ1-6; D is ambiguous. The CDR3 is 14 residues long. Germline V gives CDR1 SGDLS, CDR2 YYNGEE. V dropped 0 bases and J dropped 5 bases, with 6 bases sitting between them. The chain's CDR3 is CASSVGQDNSPLHF. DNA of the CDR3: TGTGCCAGCAGCGTAGGCCAGGATAATTCACCCCTCCACTTT.